This record looks at one T cell receptor beta chain sequence and its context. This clone was detected a few times. Its antigen remains undetermined. No per-base quality is available; no much larger clone lies one base away. The data were taken from a study of cytomegalovirus exposure and HLA in healthy donors (dated by TCRdb to 2016 to 2017). Regarding the study in general: An earlier analysis of approximately 590 of the donors reported more than 250 Gb of sequence data and roughly 110 million unique TCR beta sequences from about 180 million T cells. Because of strong linkage in the cohort, a handful of DR-DQ haplotypes were treated as single units for association and clustering. Every repertoire in the discovery cohort had been generated on one and the same sequencing platform. A later analysis re-examined previously published TCR beta repertoires from several hundred donors and added high-resolution HLA genotyping to investigate patterns of TCR occurrence. To predict cytomegalovirus infection status, the study combined high-throughput TCR immunosequencing, statistical association of individual TCRs with disease status, and machine learning. An early release covering roughly 600 HLA-typed donors comprised approximately 300 gigabases of sequencing data and roughly 85 million unique TCR sequences. Along with the approximately 700-subject first cohort, a separate validation cohort of more than 90 different subjects was used. Donor age, sex, ethnicity and CMV serostatus were compiled alongside the repertoire data. Typing coverage differed by locus: A, B, C, DRB1 and DQB1 were typed in roughly 620-630 donors, DQA1 in 500 to 550, DPA1 in over 600, and DPB1 in 472. The aim of the study was to test whether cataloging public T cell receptors could identify signatures of past pathogen exposure. Across approximately 400 genotyped donors of the cohort, an average of roughly 250,000 unique TCR beta nucleotide sequences per donor were sequenced, and roughly a sixth of those sequences were non-productive. Among the roughly 400 genotyped donors, approximately 77% belonged to the genetic ancestry cluster associated with self-reported Caucasian donors. An earlier analysis of several hundred of the donors used high-throughput TCR beta sequencing to judge whether each TCR beta V gene segment behaved as functional or pseudogenic. Genome-wide SNP genotypes for about 60% of the roughly 670 donors were used in a later genetic analysis, which treated that subset as a discovery cohort. Rather than drawing on any new phenotypic data, the later analysis identified candidate immune exposures from TCR beta sequences and the way those sequences occurred across donors. Class I and class II HLA loci were covered by the typing at four-digit resolution. The T cell repertoires of several hundred subjects were profiled by immunosequencing and related to cytomegalovirus serostatus.

The full study reports these points: In the study, about 150 TCR beta chains were listed as associated with cytomegalovirus. In this cohort, only TCR beta chains were sequenced, and detectable features were limited by the absence of alpha or paired-chain data. For the cohort, immune exposure information was limited to CMV serostatus. The authors suggested that the approach could potentially be generalized to other disease states and immunological phenotypes. The classifier was reported to diagnose cytomegalovirus status with high specificity and sensitivity in both the original cohort and the validation cohort. A further reported finding was that TCR beta sequences accurately predicted the HLA-A and HLA-B alleles for most subjects in the first cohort. In a later analysis, HLA-associated TCR beta chains showed more clonal expansion and lower generation probabilities than non-associated chains that were equally common. The 87-base-pair reads could not distinguish some IMGT-functional V segments, including TRBV6-2 and TRBV6-3, so those segments were excluded. According to a later analysis, TCR association rates differed among HLA loci, with DRB1 alleles showing the most associated TCRs and HLA-C alleles showing the fewest. Across donors, most TCR sequences were observed very rarely, whereas some public TCRs were present in many individuals. The sequencing pipeline was judged likely to have produced a cluster of highly shared sequence variants as a technical artifact. Linkage disequilibrium might explain the correlated functional status among segregating V segments, but an unknown experimental factor could not be ruled out. In an earlier analysis of some 640 of the donors, most TCR beta V segments were observed in productive rearrangements about 87% or about 30% of the time, broadly matching IMGT annotations. The earlier analysis of around 600 of the donors excluded approximately 17 rarely observed V segments, including chromosome 9 orphons, because counts were too low. HLA typing was unavailable for some donors at each locus, so association tests used only the typed subset. Sequencing depth was assumed to be roughly uniform across donors in the presence/absence analyses, though that assumption may not hold. Specific HLA alleles were associated with 15,000 to 20,000 TCR beta sequences at a false discovery rate of 0.05 in a later analysis. In vitro tests confirmed that a few of the cytomegalovirus-associated TCR beta chains recognize cytomegalovirus antigens. When HLA alleles, especially DR and DQ, strongly co-occurred, attributing TCR associations to individual alleles was difficult. V-gene and J-gene trimming of TCR beta chains was associated with a missense DCLRE1C variant in a later genetic analysis, and the association was replicated in an independent cohort. In a later analysis, most CMV-associated TCR beta chains were found to appear HLA-restricted, with HLA associations seemingly driven largely by CMV exposure. A later genetic analysis reported fewer N-insertions in productive TCRs among donors in an Asian-associated ancestry cluster than the roughly 650-donor mean. Several of the top co-occurrence clusters appeared to be linked to parvovirus B19, influenza, CMV and Epstein-Barr virus, according to a later analysis.

To prepare the library, the immunoSEQ multiplex PCR assay was applied. For the multiplex PCR, a mixture combining 60 forward primers for TCR Vbeta segments and 13 reverse primers for TCR Jbeta segments was used. Amplification of the CDR3 region of rearranged TCR beta genes was performed with a multiplex PCR assay on genomic DNA. The amplified TCR beta libraries were sequenced on the Illumina HiSeq System as 87-base-pair reads. As for the original processing: A later analysis tallied 75 million to 95 million unique TCR beta chains across the 660 or so repertoires, and approximately 12 million of those chains were shared by two or more donors. Raw reads were error-corrected and collapsed into unique sequences with a nearest-neighbor algorithm that merged closely related sequences to remove PCR and sequencing errors. V, D and J gene segments were assigned by aligning CDR3 sequences to IMGT reference sequences. For a sequence to be retained, a match of at least six nucleotides to both a V gene segment and a J gene segment was required. Rearrangements were called productive when the CDR3 lacked stop codons and stayed in frame with V and J; all others were non-productive. Following IMGT convention, CDR3 was defined as the stretch from the second conserved V-encoded cysteine up to the conserved J-encoded phenylalanine. The earlier analysis of 587 of the donors excluded sequences that lacked an unambiguous match to a single V gene segment. An earlier analysis of 587 of the donors called V segments functional above 56.7% productive rearrangements and segregating when the between-donor standard deviation exceeded 5%. A statistical classification framework was developed to diagnose cytomegalovirus status using the catalog of TCR beta chain sequences. In a later analysis, V and J genes were assigned by comparing TCR nucleotide sequences against IMGT/GENE-DB human TR gene sequences. A later analysis assigned CDR3 sequences and most-parsimonious VDJ recombination scenarios with the TCRdist pipeline. In a later analysis, every TCR beta chain was defined by the combination of its CDR3 amino acid sequence and its V-gene family, and reads without a unique V-gene family were dropped. As a way to deal with suspected cross-contamination and a sequencing artifact, a later analysis dropped more than 500 nucleotide sequences that were highly shared and had low generation probability. A later analysis calculated a clonal expansion index for each public chain from normalized within-repertoire ranks of inferred template counts. In a later analysis, generation probabilities were computed with a VDJ recombination model fitted to out-of-frame rearrangements, and the resulting probabilities were checked against IGoR. Hypergeometric tests were used in a later analysis to score TCR-TCR, TCR-HLA and TCR-CMV co-occurrence, with a repertoire-size bias correction applied to the TCR pairs. A later analysis estimated false discovery rates by permuting HLA or CMV assignments 20 times. In a later analysis, co-occurring TCRs were grouped using DBSCAN, and TCRdist sequence similarity was added for clustering within HLA-allele-positive subsets. Repertoires with fewer than 30,000 or more than 120,000 public chains were left out of co-occurrence clustering, as were five repertoires with anomalous nucleotide sharing. The table was pulled from immuneACCESS by TCRdb, which kept in-frame rearrangements only. Such tables lose some clones; where checked, under half of the loss comes from unresolved V genes, and the rest has no known cause. V and J calls and clone size are given by that table; D and trimming were obtained from the DNA. Here the sample has 100,000 to 150,000 clones; 70% to 80% occur a single time. Under 4.5% of the sample is taken by the ten largest.

The cohort comprised 670 or so healthy bone marrow donors. At the time of sampling, all cohort members were nominally healthy, though unrecorded immune exposures were likely present. The donor tested CMV seropositive and was one of the 289 seropositive cohort members. Every donor gave a peripheral blood sample, and the peripheral blood mononuclear cells from that sample were used for TCR beta sequencing. Genomic DNA was extracted from the blood cell samples with the Qiagen DNeasy Blood Extraction Kit. Compared with germline, V lacks 3 bases and J lacks 1 base; bases without a gene match: 11. CDR1 LNHDA and CDR2 SQIVND were looked up in the germline V gene (reference sequence). The CDR3 spans 19 residues, from the cysteine through the phenylalanine. CDR3 DNA only is kept here, 57 bases in frame from base 1.

Sequenced input: PBMCs. Recombination connected TRBV19 to TRBJ2-1; TRBD2 matches 11 bases in the middle. This sequence was found in a man in his forties in good health and CMV-seropositive. The CDR3 reads CASSIRGLAGGSSYNEQFF. The sequenced DNA: TGTGCCAGTAGTATTCGTGGGCTAGCGGGAGGTTCTTCCTACAATGAGCAGTTCTTC.